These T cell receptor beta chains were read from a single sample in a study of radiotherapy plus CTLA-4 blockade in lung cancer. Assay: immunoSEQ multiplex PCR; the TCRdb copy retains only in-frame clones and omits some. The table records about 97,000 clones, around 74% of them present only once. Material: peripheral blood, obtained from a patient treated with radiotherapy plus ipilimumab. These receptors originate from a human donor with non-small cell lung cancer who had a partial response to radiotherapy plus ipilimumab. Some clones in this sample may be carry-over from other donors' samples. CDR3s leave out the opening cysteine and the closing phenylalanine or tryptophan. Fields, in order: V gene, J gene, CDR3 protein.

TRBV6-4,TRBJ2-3,ASSKSTSGPSLPTDTQY
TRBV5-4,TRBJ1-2,ASRPGQGDGNYGYT
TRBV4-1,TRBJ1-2,ASSQPTGGYGYT
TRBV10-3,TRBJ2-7,AISESPGGDSLRLG
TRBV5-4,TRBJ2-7,ASSLGTGNSYEQY
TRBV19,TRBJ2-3,ASSTGTSGSTDTQY
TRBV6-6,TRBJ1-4,ASSRLGEGGEKLF
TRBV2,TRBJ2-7,ASSGGRLYEQY
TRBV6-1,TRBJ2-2,ASSFDRGGTGELF
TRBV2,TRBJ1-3,ASSDRGRSSGNTIY
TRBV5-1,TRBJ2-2,ASSFSQQGIGELF